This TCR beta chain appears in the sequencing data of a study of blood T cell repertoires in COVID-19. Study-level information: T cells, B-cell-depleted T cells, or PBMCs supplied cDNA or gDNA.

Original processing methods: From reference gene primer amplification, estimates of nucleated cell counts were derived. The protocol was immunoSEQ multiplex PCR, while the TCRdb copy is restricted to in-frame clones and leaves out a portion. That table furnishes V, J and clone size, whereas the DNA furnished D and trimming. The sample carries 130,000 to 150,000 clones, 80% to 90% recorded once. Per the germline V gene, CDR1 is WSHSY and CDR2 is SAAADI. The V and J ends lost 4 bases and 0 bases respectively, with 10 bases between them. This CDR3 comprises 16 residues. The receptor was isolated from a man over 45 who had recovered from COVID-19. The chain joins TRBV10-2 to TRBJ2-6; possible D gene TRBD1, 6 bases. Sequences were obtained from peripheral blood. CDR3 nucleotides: TGCGCCAGCAGTGGGACAGCCTACTCTGGGGCCAACGTCCTGACTTTC. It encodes CASSGTAYSGANVLTF.